This T cell receptor beta chain was sequenced during a study of blood T cell repertoires in COVID-19. Study as a whole: The United States, Italy and Spain provided the acute and convalescent COVID-19 samples. PBMCs, B-cell-depleted T cells, or T cells provided the cDNA or gDNA that made up the material.

The CDR3 is 19 amino acids. The germline V gene has CDR1 SGHDT and CDR2 YYEEEE. V lost 0 bases, J lost 0 bases, and 4 bases stayed unmatched. The Seattle site enrolled patients during active infection and followed them longitudinally. In the authors' methods: Reference gene primer amplification in the assay estimated nucleated cell counts. Sequencing was performed with immunoSEQ multiplex PCR; in TCRdb, only in-frame clones are kept and a portion is missing. V, J and clone size reflect that table, while D and trimming were determined from the DNA. This sample has 200,000 to 250,000 clones, with 86% found just once.

The chain couples TRBV5-6 to TRBJ2-3; 16 bases are a match to TRBD2. Input material: peripheral blood. The sequence derives from a woman aged 50 to 60 with COVID-19, enrolled during active disease. The CDR3 spells CASSLDGTSGGASTDTQYF. The CDR3, as DNA: TGTGCCAGCAGCTTGGATGGGACTAGCGGGGGGGCTAGCACAGATACGCAGTATTTT.